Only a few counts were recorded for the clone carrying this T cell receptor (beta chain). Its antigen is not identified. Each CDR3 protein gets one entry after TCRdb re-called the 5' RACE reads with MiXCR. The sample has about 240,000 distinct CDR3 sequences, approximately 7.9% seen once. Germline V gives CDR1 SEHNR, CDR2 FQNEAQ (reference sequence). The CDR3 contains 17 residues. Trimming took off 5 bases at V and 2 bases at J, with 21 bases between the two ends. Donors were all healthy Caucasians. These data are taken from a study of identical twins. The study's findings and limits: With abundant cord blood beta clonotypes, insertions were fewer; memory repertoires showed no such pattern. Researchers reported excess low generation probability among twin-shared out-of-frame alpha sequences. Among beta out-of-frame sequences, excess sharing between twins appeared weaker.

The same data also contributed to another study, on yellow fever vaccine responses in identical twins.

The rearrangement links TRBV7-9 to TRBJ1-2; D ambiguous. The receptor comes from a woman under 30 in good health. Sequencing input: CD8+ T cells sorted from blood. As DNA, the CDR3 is TGTGCCAGCAGCCTTCCCCTTCCCGGCCCCAAAAACTATGGCTACACCTTC. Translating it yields CASSLPLPGPKNYGYTF.